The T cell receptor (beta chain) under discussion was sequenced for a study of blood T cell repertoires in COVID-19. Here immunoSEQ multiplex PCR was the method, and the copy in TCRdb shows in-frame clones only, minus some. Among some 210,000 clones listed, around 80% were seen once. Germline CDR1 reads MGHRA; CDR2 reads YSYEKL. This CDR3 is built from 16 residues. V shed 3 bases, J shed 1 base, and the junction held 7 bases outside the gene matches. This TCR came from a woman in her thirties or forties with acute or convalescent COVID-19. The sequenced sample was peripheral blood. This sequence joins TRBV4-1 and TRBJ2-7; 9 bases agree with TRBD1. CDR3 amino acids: CASSHGWDRVSYEQYF. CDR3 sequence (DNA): TGCGCCAGCAGCCATGGCTGGGACAGGGTTTCCTACGAGCAGTACTTC.